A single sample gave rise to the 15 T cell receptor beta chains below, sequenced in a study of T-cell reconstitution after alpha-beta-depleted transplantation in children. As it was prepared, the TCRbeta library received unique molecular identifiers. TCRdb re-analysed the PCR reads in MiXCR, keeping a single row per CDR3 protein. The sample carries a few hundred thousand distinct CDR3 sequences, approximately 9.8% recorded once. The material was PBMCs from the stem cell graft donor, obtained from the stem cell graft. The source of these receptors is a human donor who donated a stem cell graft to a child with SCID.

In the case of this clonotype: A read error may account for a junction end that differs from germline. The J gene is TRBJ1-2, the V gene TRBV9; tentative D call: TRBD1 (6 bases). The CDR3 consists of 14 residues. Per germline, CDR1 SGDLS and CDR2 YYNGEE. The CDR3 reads CASSVGGDNYGNTF. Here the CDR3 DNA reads TGTGCCAGCAGCGTAGGGGGGGACAACTATGGCAACACCTTC.

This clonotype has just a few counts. CDR3 residues: CSAMGRGAGGELFF. The CDR3, as DNA: TGCAGTGCTATGGGTCGGGGGGCGGGCGGGGAGCTGTTTTTT. The rearrangement uses TRBV20-1 and TRBJ2-2; TRBD2 might be the D (7 bases). V was trimmed by 4 bases and J by 7 bases, leaving 16 bases between them. From germline, CDR1 is DFQATT and CDR2 SNEGSKA (reference sequence). The CDR3 sequence is 14 residues long.

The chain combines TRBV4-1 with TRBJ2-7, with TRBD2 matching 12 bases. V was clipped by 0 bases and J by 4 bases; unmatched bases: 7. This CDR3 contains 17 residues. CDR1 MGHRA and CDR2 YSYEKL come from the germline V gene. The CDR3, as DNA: TGCGCCAGCAGCCAAGAAGGACTAGCGGGGTTCTCATACGAGCAGTACTTC. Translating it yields CASSQEGLAGFSYEQYF.

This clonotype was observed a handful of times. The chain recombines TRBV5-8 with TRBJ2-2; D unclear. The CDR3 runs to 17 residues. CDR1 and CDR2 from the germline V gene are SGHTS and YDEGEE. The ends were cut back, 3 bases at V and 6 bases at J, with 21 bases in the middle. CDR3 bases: TGTGCCAGCAGCTCCCCCGCCCACGGCTCTTCGGCCGGGGAGCTGTTTTTT. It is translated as CASSSPAHGSSAGELFF. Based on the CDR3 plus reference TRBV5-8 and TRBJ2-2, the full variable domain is EAGVTQSPTHLIKTRGQQATLRCSPISGHTSVYWYQQALGLGLQFLLWYDEGEERNRGNFPPRFSGRQFPNYSSELNVNALELEDSALYLCASSSPAHGSSAGELFFGEGSRLTVL.

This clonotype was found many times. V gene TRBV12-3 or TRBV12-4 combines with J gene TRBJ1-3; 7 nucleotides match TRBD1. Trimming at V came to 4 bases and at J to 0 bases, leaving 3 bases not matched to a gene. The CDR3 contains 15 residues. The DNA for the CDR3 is TGTGCCAGCAGTTGGGGACAGAACTCTGGAAACACCATATATTTT. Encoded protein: CASSWGQNSGNTIYF.

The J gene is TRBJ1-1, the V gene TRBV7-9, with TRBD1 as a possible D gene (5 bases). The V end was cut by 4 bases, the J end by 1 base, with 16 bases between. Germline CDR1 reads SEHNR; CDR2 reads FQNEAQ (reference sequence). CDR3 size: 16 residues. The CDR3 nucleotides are TGTGCCAGCAGCTCCGGTATTGGGACGGGGAACACTGAAGCTTTCTTT. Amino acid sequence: CASSSGIGTGNTEAFF.

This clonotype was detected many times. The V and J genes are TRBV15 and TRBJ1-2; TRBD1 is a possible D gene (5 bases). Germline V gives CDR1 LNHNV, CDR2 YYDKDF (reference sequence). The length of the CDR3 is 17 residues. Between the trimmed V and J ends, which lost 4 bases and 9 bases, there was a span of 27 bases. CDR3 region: CATSTTTWGELTSSYTF. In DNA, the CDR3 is TGTGCCACCAGCACAACGACCTGGGGGGAGCTAACTTCTAGCTACACCTTC.

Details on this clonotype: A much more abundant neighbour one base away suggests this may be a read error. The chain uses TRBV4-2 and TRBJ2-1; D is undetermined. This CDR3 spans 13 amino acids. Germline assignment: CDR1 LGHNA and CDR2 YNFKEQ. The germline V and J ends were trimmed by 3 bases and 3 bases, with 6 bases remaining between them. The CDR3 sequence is CASSHGRYNEQFF. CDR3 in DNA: TGTGCCAGCAGCCACGGGCGCTACAATGAGCAGTTCTTC.

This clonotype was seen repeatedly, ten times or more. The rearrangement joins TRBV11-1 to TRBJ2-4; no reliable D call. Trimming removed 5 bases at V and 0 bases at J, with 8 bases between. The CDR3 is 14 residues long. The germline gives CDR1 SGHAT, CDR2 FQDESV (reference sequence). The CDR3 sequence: CASSLDLAKNIQYF. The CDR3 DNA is TGTGCCAGCAGCCTGGACCTAGCCAAAAACATTCAGTACTTC.

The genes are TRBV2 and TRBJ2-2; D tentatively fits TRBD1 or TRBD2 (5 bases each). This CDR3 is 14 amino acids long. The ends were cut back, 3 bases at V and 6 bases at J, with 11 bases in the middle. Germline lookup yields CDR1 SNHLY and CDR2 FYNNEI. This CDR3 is CASSDVQGPGELFF. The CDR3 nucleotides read TGTGCCAGCAGTGATGTTCAGGGACCCGGGGAGCTGTTTTTT. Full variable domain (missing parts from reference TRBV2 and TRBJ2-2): EPEVTQTPSHQVTQMGQEVILRCVPISNHLYFYWYRQILGQKVEFLVSFYNNEISEKSEIFDDQFSVERPDGSNFTLKIRSTKLEDSAMYFCASSDVQGPGELFFGEGSRLTVL.

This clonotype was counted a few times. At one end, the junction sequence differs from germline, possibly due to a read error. This CDR3 is CASSPPNPGELFF. The CDR3 region has the DNA TGTGCCAGCAGCCCACCGAACCCCGGGGAGCTGTTTTTT. The V gene is TRBV9, the J gene TRBJ2-2; no clear D. CDR3 size: 13 residues. Germline-derived CDR1 and CDR2 are SGDLS and YYNGEE.

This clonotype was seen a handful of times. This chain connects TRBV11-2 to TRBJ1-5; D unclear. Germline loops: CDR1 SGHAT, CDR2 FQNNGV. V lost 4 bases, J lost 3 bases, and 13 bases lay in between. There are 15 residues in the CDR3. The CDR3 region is CASSYSTGYNQPQHF. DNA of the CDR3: TGTGCCAGCAGCTACTCTACGGGGTACAATCAGCCCCAGCATTTT.

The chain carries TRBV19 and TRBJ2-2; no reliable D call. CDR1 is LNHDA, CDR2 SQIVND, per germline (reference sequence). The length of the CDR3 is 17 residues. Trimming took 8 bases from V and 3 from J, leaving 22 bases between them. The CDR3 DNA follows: TGTGCCAGTGGAAATCGGAGCCTTAGGACGCACACCGGGGAGCTGTTTTTT. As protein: CASGNRSLRTHTGELFF.

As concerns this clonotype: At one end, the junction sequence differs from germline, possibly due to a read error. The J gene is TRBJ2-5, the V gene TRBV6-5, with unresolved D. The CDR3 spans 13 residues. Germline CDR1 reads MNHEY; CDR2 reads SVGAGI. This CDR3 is CASSNRAQGTQYF. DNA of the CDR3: TGTGCCAGCAGTAACCGGGCCCAAGGGACCCAGTACTTC.

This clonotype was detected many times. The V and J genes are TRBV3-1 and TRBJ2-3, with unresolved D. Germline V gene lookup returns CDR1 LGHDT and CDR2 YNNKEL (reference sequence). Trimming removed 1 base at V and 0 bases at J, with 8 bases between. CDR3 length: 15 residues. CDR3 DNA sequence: TGTGCCAGCAGCCAAGGTTTCACCAGCACAGATACGCAGTATTTT. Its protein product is CASSQGFTSTDTQYF.